The 14 T cell receptor beta chains presented below share a single source sample, sequenced in a study of radiation and T cells in renal cell carcinoma (TCRdb year 2020). According to the study, the label for this sample's time point signals: tumor resected at nephrectomy. The treatment or condition label for this specimen denotes: treatment-naive control, cytoreductive nephrectomy. Libraries were made using the immunoSEQ multiplex PCR assay. As stored in TCRdb, this immuneACCESS dataset retains in-frame rearrangements with V and J assigned. A fraction of the clones does not appear; measured against another copy, unresolved V genes explain less than half of the discrepancy, and the remainder lacks a known reason. Here the sample has around 23,000 clones; 45% to 70% occur a single time. 20% to 25% of the sample lies in the top ten. The input for sequencing was tumor tissue, taken from a patient whose treatment was nephrectomy without radiotherapy. These receptors were taken from a human donor with renal cell carcinoma.

The chain joins TRBV19 to TRBJ2-1; 7 bases line up with TRBD2. The V and J ends lost 6 bases and 8 bases, in that order; junction bases with no gene match: 13. Germline V gene lookup returns CDR1 LNHDA and CDR2 SQIVND (reference sequence). This CDR3 spans 15 amino acids. This CDR3 reads CASSPFTTSLDEQFF. Written as DNA, the CDR3 is TGTGCCAGTAGCCCTTTTACGACTAGCTTAGATGAGCAGTTCTTC.

This clone was counted between two and nine times. The chain has TRBV5-4 and TRBJ1-1; D gene unclear. Germline V gene lookup returns CDR1 SGHNT and CDR2 YYREEE (reference sequence). This CDR3 is 13 amino acids long. Between the trimmed V and J ends, which lost 0 bases and 3 bases, there was a span of 6 bases. The CDR3 DNA is TGTGCCAGCAGCTTGGATGGGTACACTGAAGCTTTCTTT. This translates into CASSLDGYTEAFF.

The V and J genes are TRBV4-2 and TRBJ1-2; no clear D. Trimming took 0 bases from V and 8 from J, leaving 10 bases between them. Germline loops: CDR1 LGHNA, CDR2 YNFKEQ. There are 13 residues in the CDR3. The CDR3 nucleotides read TGTGCCAGCAGCCAAGACCTAGTTCACGGCTACACCTTC. Protein: CASSQDLVHGYTF.

This chain connects TRBV5-6 to TRBJ2-3; 9 bases line up with TRBD1. Trimming at V came to 0 bases and at J to 4 bases, leaving 3 bases not matched to a gene. CDR1 and CDR2 (germline): SGHDT, YYEEEE. The CDR3 consists of 15 residues. Here the CDR3 DNA reads TGTGCCAGCAGCTTGGGGGACAGGGTCGCAGATACGCAGTATTTT. The encoded protein is CASSLGDRVADTQYF. Looking up the rest from reference TRBV5-6 and TRBJ2-3 gives the full variable domain: DAGVTQSPTHLIKTRGQQVTLRCSPKSGHDTVSWYQQALGQGPQFIFQYYEEEERQRGNFPDRFSGHQFPNYSSELNVNALLLGDSALYLCASSLGDRVADTQYFGPGTRLTVL.

The genes are TRBV18 and TRBJ2-7; 8 bases agree with TRBD2. The germline gives CDR1 KGHSH, CDR2 LQKENI. J gave up 7 bases and V 3 bases, and 8 bases lay outside the gene matches. The CDR3 has 14 residues. CDR3 DNA: TGTGCCAGCTCACCCCAAGCGGGGGCCGGGGAGCAGTACTTC. Translated: CASSPQAGAGEQYF.

J is TRBJ2-3 and V is TRBV14; D gene uncertain. The germline V gene encodes CDR1 SGHDN and CDR2 FVKESK. This CDR3 spans 15 amino acids. V shed 0 bases and J shed 4 bases, with 11 bases lying between them. The DNA for the CDR3 is TGTGCCAGCAGCCAAGATCGGCCCGGGTCAGATACGCAGTATTTT. Protein product: CASSQDRPGSDTQYF.

This clone was counted a few times. The rearrangement joins TRBV5-1 to TRBJ1-2; D remains unclear. The germline CDR1 and CDR2 sequences are SGHRS and YFSETQ. The germline V and J ends were trimmed by 0 bases and 3 bases, with 6 bases remaining between them. The CDR3 length is 13 residues. The CDR3 DNA reads as TGCGCCAGCAGCTTGGAGGACTACTATGGCTACACCTTC. This encodes CASSLEDYYGYTF.

The V and J genes are TRBV6-5 and TRBJ2-3, with TRBD2 matching 7 bases. This CDR3 contains 14 residues. V was clipped by 0 bases and J by 5 bases; unmatched bases: 2. Per germline, CDR1 MNHEY and CDR2 SVGAGI. CDR3 sequence reads: CASSYSLAGDTQYF. CDR3 nucleotide sequence: TGTGCCAGCAGTTACTCCTTAGCGGGAGATACGCAGTATTTT.

This clone was recorded once. The chain links TRBV4-2 to TRBJ2-1; no definite D call. Germline lookup yields CDR1 LGHNA and CDR2 YNFKEQ. V shed 1 base and J shed 15 bases, with 16 bases lying between them. The CDR3 extends over 13 amino acids. CDR3 region: CASSQGSYADRFF. CDR3 coding DNA: TGTGCCAGCAGCCAAGGGTCGTACGCCGATCGGTTCTTC.

The rearrangement joins TRBV5-8 to TRBJ2-5; 8 positions agree with TRBD2. Unmatched junction bases numbered 6, after V lost 1 base and J lost 7 bases. Germline loops: CDR1 SGHTS, CDR2 YDEGEE. The CDR3 extends over 14 amino acids. This chain's CDR3 is CASSLRPSGGTQYF. The CDR3 nucleotides are TGTGCCAGCAGCTTGAGGCCAAGCGGGGGGACCCAGTACTTC.

The chain combines TRBV2 with TRBJ2-3; D is possibly TRBD2 (6 bases). Germline loops: CDR1 SNHLY, CDR2 FYNNEI. This CDR3 has 17 amino acids. The germline V and J ends were trimmed by 8 bases and 0 bases, with 21 bases remaining between them. CDR3 region: CASLQYWGELSTDTQYF. As DNA, the CDR3 is TGTGCCAGCCTCCAATATTGGGGGGAGCTCAGCACAGATACGCAGTATTTT.

There are a few counts of this clone. The chain is built from TRBV11-3 and TRBJ1-5; D unclear. This CDR3 spans 16 amino acids. The germline V and J ends were trimmed by 1 base and 3 bases, with 13 bases remaining between them. Looked up from germline, CDR1 is SGHNT and CDR2 is YENEEA. The CDR3 region is CASSLVCWDFNQPQHF. The CDR3, as DNA: TGTGCCAGCAGCTTAGTTTGTTGGGATTTCAATCAGCCCCAGCATTTT.

Sample share makes this clone medium-sized. V usage is TRBV5-6 and J usage is TRBJ2-2; D possibly corresponds to TRBD1 (8 bases). The ends were cut back, 6 bases at V and 0 bases at J, with 15 bases in the middle. In germline, CDR1 is SGHDT, CDR2 YYEEEE. CDR3 length: 16 residues. CDR3 bases: TGTGCCAGCACCGGGAGGACAGGGACGAACACCGGGGAGCTGTTTTTT. Encoded protein: CASTGRTGTNTGELFF.

The gene calls are TRBV18 and TRBJ2-2; D is ambiguous. The CDR3 has 12 residues. Germline assignment: CDR1 KGHSH and CDR2 LQKENI. Trimming stripped 2 bases from V and 6 bases from J, with 4 bases between. CDR3 region: CASSPRAGELFF. The CDR3, as DNA: TGTGCCAGCTCACCAAGGGCCGGGGAGCTGTTTTTT.